This T cell receptor (beta chain) stems from a study of blood T cell repertoires in COVID-19. Sequenced by immunoSEQ multiplex PCR; TCRdb stores in-frame clones only, minus some. This repertoire shows around 270,000 clones, approximately 88% found once; its top ten account for 3% to 3.5%. Germline V CDR1 and CDR2: WSHSY, SAAADI. This CDR3 is 17 amino acids long. J lost 2 bases, V lost 7 bases, and 16 bases had no gene match. This chain connects TRBV10-2 to TRBJ2-7; 8 bases fit TRBD2. This clonotype was obtained from a woman aged 40 to 50 who had been exposed to COVID-19. The sequenced sample was PBMCs or T cells enriched from blood (not recorded which). Written as DNA, the CDR3 is TGCGCCAGCATATCCCCATGGGGTAGCGGGGATACCTACGAGCAGTACTTC. Its protein is CASISPWGSGDTYEQYF.